Following are 30 T cell receptor beta chains from one sample sequenced in a study of vaccination and CD4 T cells after COVID-19. Cultured CD4+ T cells had their DNA profiled by the Oncomine TCR Beta short-read assay. Each CDR3 protein is one row after TCRdb ran MiXCR on the PCR reads. Of around 13,000 distinct CDR3 sequences listed, roughly 30% were seen once; the top ten hold about 14%. These receptors' antigens are unknown. Treatment reported: roughly 10-day PBMC culture with coronavirus spike peptide pools or control peptides (ViraFEST assay). The specimen was CD4+ T cells from blood, cultured in vitro, collected after SARS-CoV-2 vaccination. The receptors come from a human donor who had recovered from COVID-19.

This clonotype was seen a few times. CDR3 region: CATSPSGRGGNEQFF. CDR3 sequence (DNA): TGTGCCACCTCTCCTTCCGGCAGGGGGGGAAATGAGCAGTTCTTC. The chain combines TRBV24-1 with TRBJ2-1, with D perhaps given as TRBD1 or TRBD2 (7 bases each). V shed 9 bases and J shed 7 bases, with 21 bases lying between them. CDR1 is KGHDR and CDR2 is SFDVKD in the germline V gene. The CDR3 covers 15 residues.

This clonotype has only a few counts. The chain employs TRBV6-2 or TRBV6-3 and TRBJ2-7, with D perhaps matching TRBD2 (8 bases). V gave up 5 bases and J gave up 5 bases, with 25 bases separating them. The CDR3 runs 17 residues. Germline CDR1 reads MNHEY; CDR2 reads SVGEGT. CDR3 nucleotides: TGTGCCAGCAGTCCGCTAGGGGGCGGGAGGACCGGCAACGAGCAGTACTTC. Translating gives CASSPLGGGRTGNEQYF.

This clonotype was seen a handful of times. The CDR3 here is CASEMDHEQYF. CDR3 coding DNA: TGTGCCAGCGAAATGGACCACGAGCAGTACTTC. The chain has TRBV2 and TRBJ2-7; unclear D gene. From germline, CDR1 is SNHLY and CDR2 FYNNEI. The CDR3 length is 11 residues. V was trimmed by 8 bases and J by 5 bases, leaving 10 bases between them.

There are a few counts of this clonotype. V usage is TRBV20-1 and J usage is TRBJ2-3; TRBD2 is a possible D gene (5 bases). The germline V gene has CDR1 DFQATT and CDR2 SNEGSKA (reference sequence). The length of the CDR3 is 14 residues. The ends were cut back, 4 bases at V and 2 bases at J, with 13 bases in the middle. The CDR3: CSAMVARLTDTQYF. Written as DNA, the CDR3 is TGCAGTGCTATGGTAGCGCGACTCACAGATACGCAGTATTTT.

This clonotype was seen more than once but under ten times. The genes are TRBV7-2 and TRBJ2-3; D is uncertain. Germline loops: CDR1 SGHTA, CDR2 FQGNSA. V lost 8 bases, J lost 6 bases, and 6 bases lay in between. The CDR3 is 10 amino acids. For the CDR3, the DNA is TGTGCCAGCGGCCGTGATACGCAGTATTTT. Protein sequence: CASGRDTQYF.

The chain joins TRBV19 to TRBJ1-2, with D unclear. V lost 8 bases and J lost 4, with 11 bases in between. In germline, CDR1 is LNHDA, CDR2 SQIVND (reference sequence). The CDR3 is 12 amino acids. The CDR3 DNA reads as TGTGCCAGTGCCGGGCGACCCTATGGCTACACCTTC. Protein product: CASAGRPYGYTF.

The chain uses TRBV4-2 and TRBJ1-1; D might be TRBD1 (5 bases). Germline loops: CDR1 LGHNA, CDR2 YNFKEQ. Trimming took off 0 bases at V and 10 bases at J, with 9 bases between the two ends. The CDR3 sequence is 12 residues long. In nucleotides, the CDR3 is TGTGCCAGCAGCCAAGAGGCGGGGGGAGCTTTCTTT. It translates to CASSQEAGGAFF.

The chain links TRBV19 to TRBJ2-5; D is perhaps TRBD1 (5 bases). The CDR3 contains 15 residues. Germline CDR1 is LNHDA and CDR2 is SQIVND (reference sequence). Trimming took off 1 base at V and 2 bases at J, with 11 bases between the two ends. The CDR3 DNA sequence: TGTGCCAGTAGTATAGGTGGGGCACTTCAAGAGACCCAGTACTTC. It is translated as CASSIGGALQETQYF.

Concerning this clonotype itself: One end of the junction does not line up with germline, which may come from a read error. The chain couples TRBV27 to TRBJ2-5; the D gene could be TRBD1 or TRBD2 (5 bases each). Germline V gene sequence: CDR1 MNHEY, CDR2 SMNVEV (reference sequence). CDR3 length: 13 residues. The CDR3 nucleotides are TGTGCCAGCAGTTTTGGCCTGGGGGAGACCCAGCACTTC. It translates to CASSFGLGETQHF.

This clonotype appeared a few times. The chain combines TRBV11-2 with TRBJ1-1; D not resolved. Trimming left V 6 bases short and J 1 base short, with 12 bases between. Germline assignment: CDR1 SGHAT and CDR2 FQNNGV. CDR3 length equals 14 residues. CDR3 residues: CASSHPRQNTEAFF. The CDR3 DNA sequence: TGTGCCAGCAGTCATCCTCGGCAGAACACTGAAGCTTTCTTT.

The CDR3 loop reads CASSYGGGIPVQETQYF. The CDR3 region has the DNA TGTGCCAGCAGTTACGGAGGAGGGATTCCCGTACAAGAGACCCAGTACTTC. This rearrangement joins TRBV6-5 to TRBJ2-5, with D possibly TRBD2 on 6 matching bases. Trimming cost V 2 bases and J 2 bases, with 18 bases left between them. The CDR3 is 17 residues long. CDR1 is MNHEY, CDR2 SVGAGI, per germline.

CDR3 region: CASGSGGAGTEAFF. CDR3 DNA sequence: TGCGCCAGCGGCTCAGGGGGCGCGGGCACTGAAGCTTTCTTT. V and J are TRBV10-2 and TRBJ1-1, with 8 bases lining up with TRBD1. Per the germline V gene, CDR1 is WSHSY and CDR2 is SAAADI. This CDR3 contains 14 residues. The ends lost 8 bases at V and 4 bases at J; junction bases unmatched: 9.

This clonotype has only a few counts. The chain is built from TRBV27 and TRBJ1-1; D ambiguous. The length of the CDR3 is 14 residues. V lost 1 base and J 6 bases, leaving 12 bases between the germline ends. Germline V lookup: CDR1 MNHEY, CDR2 SMNVEV (reference sequence). The CDR3 DNA reads as TGTGCCAGCAGTTTATTATTGGTCGGTTCTGAAGCTTTCTTT. It specifies CASSLLLVGSEAFF.

This clonotype was seen a handful of times. The chain couples TRBV28 to TRBJ1-5; D is ambiguous. The CDR3 runs to 15 residues. With 6 bases removed from V and 0 bases from J, the gap between germline ends came to 12 bases. CDR1 is MDHEN and CDR2 is SYDVKM in the germline V gene. The CDR3 DNA sequence: TGTGCCAGCAGCACCAGAGTCTCTAGCAATCAGCCCCAGCATTTT. Protein product: CASSTRVSSNQPQHF.

Concerning this clonotype: Sequence at one end of the junction differs from germline and may be a read error. J is TRBJ2-4 and V is TRBV20-1; D perhaps matches TRBD2 (5 bases). Germline-derived CDR1 and CDR2 are DFQATT and SNEGSKA (reference sequence). This CDR3 comprises 12 residues. CDR3 coding DNA: TGCAGTGCTCCCGCGGGCCAAAACATTCAGCACTTC. It is translated as CSAPAGQNIQHF.

The chain has TRBV6-1 and TRBJ2-3; no definite D call. Germline V lookup: CDR1 MNHNS, CDR2 SASEGT. The CDR3 has 13 residues. Trimming removed 6 bases from V and 4 bases from J, with 11 bases in between. DNA for the CDR3: TGTGCCAGCAGCCCAACCATGGCAGATACGCAGTATTTT. It encodes CASSPTMADTQYF.

A few counts support this clonotype. The V and J genes are TRBV6-1 and TRBJ2-1; 7 positions agree with TRBD2. Germline V gene sequence: CDR1 MNHNS, CDR2 SASEGT. J gave up 5 bases and V 7 bases, and 14 bases lay outside the gene matches. The CDR3 sequence is 16 residues long. CDR3 coding DNA: TGTGCCAGCACCCCCAGCTCTCGGGGAGGGAACAATGAGCAGTTCTTC. Translated: CASTPSSRGGNNEQFF.

This clonotype was counted between two and nine times. CDR3 in DNA: TGTGCCACAAAGCGGGACACAGACTCCTACGAGCAGTACTTC. Its protein product is CATKRDTDSYEQYF. The chain carries TRBV2 and TRBJ2-7, with a tentative D call TRBD2 (7 bases). Per the germline V gene, CDR1 is SNHLY and CDR2 is FYNNEI. The V gene lost 10 bases and the J gene lost 0 bases, with 16 bases spanning the gap. The length of the CDR3 is 14 residues.

This chain links TRBV7-2 with TRBJ2-7; weak D call: TRBD1 (6 bases). There are 16 residues in the CDR3. CDR1 and CDR2 from the germline V gene are SGHTA and FQGNSA. V shed 2 bases and J shed 7 bases, with 21 bases lying between them. CDR3 bases: TGTGCCAGCAGCTTATCCCCCGGCCAGGGGAGTAGGGAGCAGTACTTC. Translating gives CASSLSPGQGSREQYF.

The V call is TRBV27, the J call TRBJ1-2; 7 bases match TRBD1. J was trimmed by 7 bases and V by 6 bases; bases with no gene match: 5. This CDR3 comprises 12 residues. Germline loops: CDR1 MNHEY, CDR2 SMNVEV (reference sequence). The CDR3: CASRRQGGGYTF. CDR3 DNA sequence: TGTGCCAGCAGGCGACAGGGAGGTGGCTACACCTTC.

The sample holds a few counts of this clonotype. V is TRBV4-3 and J is TRBJ1-2; D might be TRBD1 (6 bases). Germline CDR1 and CDR2: LGHNA and YSLEER. The V gene lost 0 bases and the J gene lost 4 bases, with 12 bases spanning the gap. This CDR3 spans 15 amino acids. CDR3: CASSQDRGGRYGYTF. The DNA for the CDR3 is TGCGCCAGCAGCCAAGATCGTGGGGGCCGCTATGGCTACACCTTC.

The chain is built from TRBV19 and TRBJ1-1, with D tentatively TRBD1 (5 bases). This CDR3 contains 14 residues. The germline V gene encodes CDR1 LNHDA and CDR2 SQIVND (reference sequence). Trimming took off 10 bases at V and 0 bases at J, with 15 bases between the two ends. The CDR3 spells CATGATNLNTEAFF. The CDR3 bases are TGTGCCACCGGGGCCACCAACCTGAACACTGAAGCTTTCTTT.

This chain connects TRBV30 to TRBJ1-5; weak D call: TRBD1 (5 bases). Germline CDR1 reads GTSNPN; CDR2 reads SVGIG (reference sequence). This CDR3 region has 14 residues. V gave up 4 bases and J gave up 7 bases, with 17 bases separating them. The CDR3 region is CAWTVGGREQPQHF. The CDR3 nucleotides are TGTGCCTGGACCGTCGGGGGGAGAGAGCAGCCCCAGCATTTT.

The chain has TRBV7-2 and TRBJ2-7, with a possible D match to TRBD1 (5 bases). This CDR3 spans 17 amino acids. Looked up from germline, CDR1 is SGHTA and CDR2 is FQGNSA. V shed 3 bases and J shed 0 bases, with 18 bases lying between them. CDR3 sequence: CASSLEPLRTPSYEQYF. The CDR3 region has the DNA TGTGCCAGCAGCTTGGAGCCCCTCAGGACACCCTCCTACGAGCAGTACTTC.

The V call is TRBV7-2, the J call TRBJ2-7, with D perhaps TRBD2 (6 bases). The germline CDR1 and CDR2 sequences are SGHTA and FQGNSA. Trimming stripped 1 base from V and 0 bases from J, with 7 bases between. CDR3 length equals 14 residues. The CDR3: CASSLGGISYEQYF. As DNA, the CDR3 is TGTGCCAGCAGCTTAGGCGGGATCTCCTACGAGCAGTACTTC.

The chain joins TRBV7-2 to TRBJ2-5; possible D gene TRBD1, 6 bases. V was trimmed by 1 base and J by 7 bases, leaving 16 bases between them. There are 15 residues in the CDR3. In germline, CDR1 is SGHTA, CDR2 FQGNSA. The CDR3 bases are TGTGCCAGCAGCTTAGAGGACAGACCTTCAGGGACCCAGTACTTC. Its protein product is CASSLEDRPSGTQYF. Based on the CDR3 plus reference TRBV7-2 and TRBJ2-5, the full variable domain is GAGVSQSPSNKVTEKGKDVELRCDPISGHTALYWYRQSLGQGLEFLIYFQGNSAPDKSGLPSDRFSAERTGGSVSTLTIQRTQQEDSAVYLCASSLEDRPSGTQYFGPGTRLLVL.

This chain uses TRBV11-2 with TRBJ2-7; perhaps D is TRBD1 or TRBD2 (5 bases each). The ends were cut back, 4 bases at V and 6 bases at J, with 16 bases in the middle. CDR3 length: 14 residues. The germline CDR1 and CDR2 sequences are SGHAT and FQNNGV. In nucleotides, the CDR3 is TGTGCCAGCAGCTCACGGGGCCGGCGTGGCGAGCAGTACTTC. Its translation is CASSSRGRRGEQYF.

The J gene is TRBJ1-6, the V gene TRBV5-1; TRBD1 aligns across 9 bases. The CDR3 runs 14 residues. The V segment lost 0 bases and the J segment 9 bases; nucleotides outside the gene matches: 1. Germline lookup yields CDR1 SGHRS and CDR2 YFSETQ. CDR3 loop: CASSLGQGGSPLHF. CDR3 sequence (DNA): TGCGCCAGCAGCTTGGGACAGGGGGGTTCACCCCTCCACTTT.

About this clonotype itself: A much more abundant neighbour one base away suggests this may be a read error. The V and J genes are TRBV27 and TRBJ1-1; no reliable D call. The CDR3 is 15 residues long. Germline V gives CDR1 MNHEY, CDR2 SMNVEV (reference sequence). This CDR3 reads CATKFMGSINTEAFF. DNA of the CDR3: TGTGCTACCAAGTTTATGGGCAGCATCAACACTGAAGCTTTCTTT.

This clonotype was seen only a few times. The rearrangement joins TRBV20-1 to TRBJ2-7, with 11 bases fitting TRBD2. V lost 6 bases, J lost 4 bases, and 8 bases stayed unmatched. From germline, CDR1 is DFQATT and CDR2 SNEGSKA (reference sequence). This CDR3 is built from 14 residues. The CDR3 DNA is TGCAGTGCGGGGGGACTAGCGGAGGGGTACGAGCAGTACTTC. It translates to CSAGGLAEGYEQYF.